This T cell receptor (beta chain) was identified in a study of blood T cells in healthy people across ages. Germline V CDR1 and CDR2: SGHRS, YFSETQ. Trimming took 0 bases from V and 1 from J, leaving 17 bases between them. CDR3 size: 18 residues. On this clonotype: No antigen is known for it.

A J-beta primer mix and a sample-barcoded 5' primer were used in a second PCR of roughly 7 to 12 cycles. TCRdb re-analysed the 5' RACE reads in MiXCR, keeping a single row per CDR3 protein. The sample shows roughly 2 million distinct CDR3 sequences, about 49% of them seen only once. Study-wide points: TCR beta diversity, measured per million T cells, fell in a roughly linear way with age.

The source material was blood. The clonotype originates from a woman aged 40 to 50 in good health. J is TRBJ2-4 and V is TRBV5-1; TRBD1 is a possible D gene (6 bases). The CDR3 spells CASSLDGWGRGAKNIQYF. DNA of the CDR3: TGCGCCAGCAGCTTGGATGGATGGGGGCGAGGGGCCAAAAACATTCAGTACTTC.